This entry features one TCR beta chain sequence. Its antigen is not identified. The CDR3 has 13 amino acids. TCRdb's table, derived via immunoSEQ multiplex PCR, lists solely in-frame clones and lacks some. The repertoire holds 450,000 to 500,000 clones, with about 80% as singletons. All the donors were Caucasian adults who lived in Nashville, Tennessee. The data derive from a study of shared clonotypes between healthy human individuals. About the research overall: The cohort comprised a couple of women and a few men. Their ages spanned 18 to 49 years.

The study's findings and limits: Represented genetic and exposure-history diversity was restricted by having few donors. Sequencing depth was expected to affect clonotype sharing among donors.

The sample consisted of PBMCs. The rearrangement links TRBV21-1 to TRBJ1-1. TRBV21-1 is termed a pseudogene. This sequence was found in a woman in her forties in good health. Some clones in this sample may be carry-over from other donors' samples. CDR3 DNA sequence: TGTGCCAGCAGGGGGGTGGTGAACACTGGAGCTTTCTTT. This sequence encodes CASRGVVNTGAFF.